Below are 18 T cell receptor beta chains sequenced from a single sample in a study of vaccination and CD4 T cells after COVID-19. Treatment described: approximately nine-day PBMC culture with coronavirus spike peptide pools or control peptides (ViraFEST assay). Their recognized antigens are unknown. With the Oncomine TCR Beta short-read assay, DNA from cultured CD4+ T cells was sequenced. Each CDR3 protein is one row after TCRdb ran MiXCR on the PCR reads. The data show about 13,000 distinct CDR3 sequences, approximately 45% seen once. Sample: CD4+ T cells from blood, cultured in vitro. The source of these receptors is a human donor who had recovered from COVID-19.

Only a few counts were recorded for this clonotype. The chain recombines TRBV6-1 with TRBJ2-5; D may be TRBD2 (6 bases). The V end lost 6 bases, the J end lost 2 bases, and 16 bases lay between the germline ends. The CDR3 is made up of 15 amino acids. CDR1 and CDR2 from the germline V gene are MNHNS and SASEGT. In DNA form, the CDR3 reads TGTGCCAGCAGGGACATTTCGCGGGAACAAGAGACCCAGTACTTC. As protein: CASRDISREQETQYF.

This rearrangement joins TRBV12-5 to TRBJ2-7, with D hard to call. The CDR3 is 13 amino acids. CDR1 and CDR2 (germline): LGHNT, FRNRAP. Trimming took off 1 base at V and 3 bases at J, with 7 bases between the two ends. In nucleotides, the CDR3 is TGTGCTAGTGGTTTGGGTCAGGACTACGAGCAGTACTTC. The encoded protein is CASGLGQDYEQYF.

The chain employs TRBV6-4 and TRBJ2-2, with D tentatively TRBD1 or TRBD2 (5 bases each). The CDR3 has 16 residues. The germline V and J ends were trimmed by 4 bases and 0 bases, with 12 bases remaining between them. Germline loops: CDR1 MRHNA, CDR2 SNTAGT. The CDR3 is CASSVEGNSNTGELFF. CDR3 DNA sequence: TGTGCCAGCAGTGTTGAGGGGAACTCGAACACCGGGGAGCTGTTTTTT.

This clonotype was counted a few times. The chain combines TRBV6-1 with TRBJ1-4, with D maybe TRBD1 (6 bases). Germline V gene data show CDR1 as MNHNS and CDR2 as SASEGT. The CDR3 totals 14 residues. The V end lost 5 bases, the J end lost 7 bases, and 14 bases lay between the germline ends. In DNA, the CDR3 is TGTGCCAGCAGTCGCCAGGGGATCCCTGAAAAACTGTTTTTT. Translation: CASSRQGIPEKLFF.

This clonotype was seen a handful of times. V gene TRBV18 combines with J gene TRBJ1-5, with 7 bases aligning to TRBD1. The CDR3 runs 16 residues. From germline, CDR1 is KGHSH and CDR2 LQKENI. After removal of 2 bases from V and 3 bases from J, the junction contained 7 bases not matched to a gene. In DNA form, the CDR3 reads TGTGCCAGCTCACCAGGCCCGACAGGGTACAATCAGCCCCAGCATTTT. Protein product: CASSPGPTGYNQPQHF.

The chain is built from TRBV19 and TRBJ1-5, with TRBD1 matching over 9 bases. V trimming: 1 base; J trimming: 7 bases; junction bases outside the gene matches: 11. This CDR3 contains 17 residues. Germline CDR1 is LNHDA and CDR2 is SQIVND (reference sequence). The CDR3 nucleotides are TGTGCCAGTAGTATAGGACCCGACAGGGGGAGTTTCCAGCCCCAGCATTTT. It encodes CASSIGPDRGSFQPQHF.

The chain uses TRBV6-5 and TRBJ1-6; 8 bases match TRBD1. Germline V gene data show CDR1 as MNHEY and CDR2 as SVGAGI. The CDR3 is made up of 18 amino acids. V trimming: 0 bases; J trimming: 9 bases; junction bases outside the gene matches: 13. The CDR3 reads CASSYSGGQGLLGSPLHF. CDR3 coding DNA: TGTGCCAGCAGTTACTCGGGTGGACAGGGATTGCTCGGTTCACCCCTCCACTTT.

The chain joins TRBV28 to TRBJ1-6; no clear D gene. CDR1 is MDHEN and CDR2 is SYDVKM in the germline V gene. V was clipped by 5 bases and J by 9 bases, with 8 bases between them. The CDR3 contains 12 residues. The CDR3 is CASSSSRSPLHF. The CDR3, as DNA: TGTGCCAGCAGTAGTTCACGTTCACCCCTCCACTTT. The full variable domain, with the rest looked up from reference TRBV28 and TRBJ1-6, is DVKVTQSSRYLVKRTGEKVFLECVQDMDHENMFWYRQDPGLGLRLIYFSYDVKMKEKGDIPEGYSVSREKKERFSLILESASTNQTSMYLCASSSSRSPLHFGNGTRLTVT.

Here the CDR3 reads CASSTPGYGYTF. The CDR3, as DNA: TGTGCCAGTAGTACCCCAGGGTATGGCTACACCTTC. The chain employs TRBV19 and TRBJ1-2, with TRBD1 as a possible D gene (5 bases). V lost 4 bases and J lost 5, with 8 bases in between. This CDR3 spans 12 amino acids. The germline gives CDR1 LNHDA, CDR2 SQIVND (reference sequence).

This clonotype turned up a few times. The chain recombines TRBV7-9 with TRBJ1-2, with TRBD1 as a possible D gene (5 bases). The germline CDR1 and CDR2 sequences are SEHNR and FQNEAQ (reference sequence). Trimming left V 3 bases short and J 4 bases short, with 12 bases between. CDR3 length: 14 residues. The CDR3 DNA follows: TGTGCCAGCAGCTTCGGGGGGGACGGCTATGGCTACACCTTC. Translated, it gives CASSFGGDGYGYTF.

V usage is TRBV4-1 and J usage is TRBJ2-3; 8 bases align to TRBD1. This CDR3 region has 14 residues. Germline V gives CDR1 MGHRA, CDR2 YSYEKL. With V trimmed by 0 bases and J by 8 bases, 4 bases remained unmatched. The CDR3 sequence is CASSQDWTGFTQYF. CDR3 nucleotides: TGCGCCAGCAGCCAAGACTGGACAGGGTTTACGCAGTATTTT.

CDR3 sequence: CASGAGDRGNYGYTF. DNA for the CDR3: TGTGCCAGTGGTGCGGGGGACAGGGGGAACTATGGCTACACCTTC. The chain recombines TRBV19 with TRBJ1-2; 11 bases are shared with TRBD1. The CDR3 is 15 residues long. The germline gives CDR1 LNHDA, CDR2 SQIVND (reference sequence). V lost 8 bases, J lost 2 bases, and 7 bases stayed unmatched.

V usage is TRBV20-1 and J usage is TRBJ2-7; the match to TRBD1 covers 8 bases. The V segment lost 0 bases and the J segment 2 bases; nucleotides outside the gene matches: 6. Germline V gene lookup returns CDR1 DFQATT and CDR2 SNEGSKA (reference sequence). This CDR3 spans 15 amino acids. DNA for the CDR3: TGCAGTGCTAGAGATAAAAGGACAGGGCCCTACGAGCAGTACTTC. This gives the protein CSARDKRTGPYEQYF.

The chain carries TRBV28 and TRBJ2-5, with TRBD1 matching over 10 bases. The trim removed 7 bases at V and 7 bases at J, leaving 3 bases unmatched. The CDR3 is made up of 12 amino acids. Germline CDR1 is MDHEN and CDR2 is SYDVKM. CDR3 sequence reads: CASNGDRGTQYF. CDR3 in DNA: TGTGCCAGCAACGGGGACAGGGGGACCCAGTACTTC.

In DNA form, the CDR3 reads TGCAGTGCTAGACGCAGAGCCCAGGGGATAGTCGGTGAGCAGTTCTTC. As protein: CSARRRAQGIVGEQFF. V usage is TRBV20-1 and J usage is TRBJ2-1; D may be TRBD1 (6 bases). Germline lookup yields CDR1 DFQATT and CDR2 SNEGSKA (reference sequence). The CDR3 is 16 amino acids. Trimming removed 2 bases from V and 9 bases from J, with 23 bases in between.

The chain has TRBV28 and TRBJ2-2; possible D gene TRBD2, 7 bases. The germline V gene encodes CDR1 MDHEN and CDR2 SYDVKM. The CDR3 is 18 amino acids. Trimming removed 1 base from V and 4 bases from J, with 19 bases in between. CDR3 DNA: TGTGCCAGCAGTTTATCACAATACAGGGAGCGGGGCACCGGGGAGCTGTTTTTT. Amino acid sequence: CASSLSQYRERGTGELFF.

The chain's CDR3 is CASRPGENTEAFF. CDR3 sequence (DNA): TGTGCCAGCAGACCTGGGGAGAACACTGAAGCTTTCTTT. The chain couples TRBV28 to TRBJ1-1; D call uncertain. From germline, CDR1 is MDHEN and CDR2 SYDVKM. The CDR3 loop spans 13 amino acids. Trimming cost V 6 bases and J 1 base, with 9 bases left between them.

The table lists this clonotype with a few counts. The rearrangement links TRBV6-1 to TRBJ1-5, with a tentative D call TRBD1 (6 bases). This CDR3 contains 15 residues. Germline CDR1 MNHNS, CDR2 SASEGT. The V gene lost 7 bases and the J gene lost 5 bases, with 18 bases spanning the gap. The CDR3 sequence: CASTLLSGEYQPQHF. The CDR3 coding sequence is TGTGCCAGCACTTTACTGTCAGGGGAGTATCAGCCCCAGCATTTT.